Detailed here is one TCR beta chain. PCR was performed using 60 Vbeta and 13 Jbeta primers. Data came from immunoSEQ multiplex PCR; TCRdb stores just in-frame clones and leaves some out. The data hold about 160,000 clones, with 82% observed a single time. The CDR3 has 14 amino acids. The junction had 5 bases not matched to a gene; V was cut back by 7 bases and J by 3 bases. The germline gives CDR1 KGHSH, CDR2 LQKENI. The record originates from a study of cytomegalovirus exposure and HLA in healthy donors. This TCR came from a girl aged 2 to 9 in good health and CMV-seropositive. The chain links TRBV18 to TRBJ1-1, with TRBD1 matching 10 bases. Sequenced: PBMCs. The CDR3 sequence is CASFMDRGDTEAFF. CDR3 nucleotide sequence: TGTGCCAGCTTCATGGACAGGGGGGACACTGAAGCTTTCTTT.